Shown below are 18 T cell receptor beta chains from a single sample sequenced in a study of T cell responses to AZD1222 COVID-19 vaccine. Here immunoSEQ multiplex PCR was the method, and the copy in TCRdb shows in-frame clones only, minus some. The repertoire has about 100,000 clones, around 90% of them found once; the top ten carry more than 1.5%. Specimen: peripheral blood, collected on day 0 of AZD1222 vaccination. All receptors come from an adult in good health.

This chain uses TRBV2 with TRBJ1-4, with TRBD1 identical over 7 bases. J lost 8 bases, V lost 7 bases, and 10 bases had no gene match. Looked up from germline, CDR1 is SNHLY and CDR2 is FYNNEI. The CDR3 consists of 14 residues. Here the CDR3 DNA reads TGTGCCAGCAACCTTAGACAGGGTGGGGAAAAACTGTTTTTT. This codes for CASNLRQGGEKLFF.

V usage is TRBV27 and J usage is TRBJ2-1; tentative D call: TRBD2 (6 bases). Germline values: CDR1 MNHEY, CDR2 SMNVEV (reference sequence). The CDR3 loop spans 17 amino acids. The V and J ends lost 2 bases and 7 bases respectively, with 21 bases between them. The CDR3 spells CASSLTGTWGNVNEQFF. CDR3 coding DNA: TGTGCCAGCAGTTTAACGGGGACTTGGGGCAATGTGAATGAGCAGTTCTTC.

This clone was picked up a small number of times. V is TRBV29-1 and J is TRBJ2-7; TRBD2 matches at 8 bases. The CDR3 length is 15 residues. The V gene end was trimmed by 0 bases and the J gene end by 1 base; junction bases not matched to a gene: 5. CDR1 is SQVTM and CDR2 is ANQGSEA in the germline V gene. CDR3 protein: CSVEDRGGPSYEQYF. The DNA for the CDR3 is TGCAGCGTTGAAGATCGGGGGGGCCCTTCCTACGAGCAGTACTTC.

The rearrangement joins TRBV6-6 to TRBJ1-1, with D hard to call. The CDR3 consists of 14 residues. Trimming stripped 6 bases from V and 1 base from J, with 12 bases between. Germline V gene sequence: CDR1 MNHNY, CDR2 SVGAGI (reference sequence). CDR3 region: CASSPDRRNTEAFF. In DNA form, the CDR3 reads TGTGCCAGCAGCCCAGACCGAAGGAACACTGAAGCTTTCTTT.

A remark on this clone: The same CDR3 is also encoded by other DNA sequences in this sample. This chain uses TRBV28 with TRBJ1-2; 8 nucleotides agree with TRBD1. The germline CDR1 and CDR2 sequences are MDHEN and SYDVKM. This CDR3 is 14 amino acids long. Germline trimming cut 6 bases from V and 4 bases from J; bases unmatched to any gene: 7. CDR3 nucleotides: TGTGCCAGCAGCCCTGGACAGGGCGGCTATGGCTACACCTTC. Translation gives CASSPGQGGYGYTF.

The chain uses TRBV6-5 and TRBJ2-7, with 10 bases matching TRBD1. The CDR3 extends over 15 amino acids. Germline V gene data show CDR1 as MNHEY and CDR2 as SVGAGI. Losses at the gene ends were 4 bases for V and 6 bases for J; bases not matched to a gene: 9. The CDR3 coding sequence is TGTGCCAGCAGTTCCTTCGGGACAGGGGAGGCCGAGCAGTACTTC. Protein: CASSSFGTGEAEQYF.

V usage is TRBV5-1 and J usage is TRBJ2-7; no firm D call. The V end was cut by 2 bases, the J end by 5 bases, with 5 bases between. Germline-derived CDR1 and CDR2 are SGHRS and YFSETQ. The CDR3 contains 11 residues. This CDR3 reads CASSLGNEQYF. In nucleotides, the CDR3 is TGCGCCAGCAGCTTAGGAAACGAGCAGTACTTC.

The chain employs TRBV5-8 and TRBJ1-2; D call uncertain. With 4 bases removed from V and 2 bases from J, the gap between germline ends came to 6 bases. Per germline, CDR1 SGHTS and CDR2 YDEGEE. This CDR3 spans 12 amino acids. CDR3 sequence (DNA): TGTGCCAGCAGCCGGACCAACTATGGCTACACCTTC. It translates to CASSRTNYGYTF.

The CDR3 DNA is TGTGCCAGCAAGGGGGTGGCTGGAGACTATAGCAATCAGCCCCAGCATTTT. This codes for CASKGVAGDYSNQPQHF. The genes are TRBV27 and TRBJ1-5, with D perhaps TRBD1 (6 bases). Trimming shortened V by 7 bases and J by 0 bases, and 19 bases separated the two germline ends. The CDR3 sequence is 17 residues long. Germline CDR1 MNHEY, CDR2 SMNVEV (reference sequence).

V and J are TRBV7-8 and TRBJ1-4; D is unclear. Germline V lookup: CDR1 SGHVS, CDR2 FQNEAQ. Deletions cut 3 bases from V and 17 bases from J, with 22 bases between. The CDR3 length is 14 residues. CDR3: CASSLGPGQDGRFF. The CDR3 coding sequence is TGTGCCAGCAGCTTGGGTCCCGGTCAGGACGGCCGATTTTTT.

This sequence joins TRBV13 and TRBJ2-2; TRBD1 matches at 10 bases. The junction had 10 bases not matched to a gene; V was cut back by 6 bases and J by 3 bases. Germline values: CDR1 PRHDT, CDR2 FYEKMQ (reference sequence). The CDR3 contains 17 residues. The DNA for the CDR3 is TGTGCCAGCAGATTGGGCCCGGGACAGGGGCACACCGGGGAGCTGTTTTTT. It is translated as CASRLGPGQGHTGELFF.

V gene TRBV11-2 combines with J gene TRBJ2-3; D not certain. Germline V gene sequence: CDR1 SGHAT, CDR2 FQNNGV. The V gene lost 3 bases and the J gene lost 4 bases, with 17 bases spanning the gap. The CDR3 loop spans 16 amino acids. The CDR3 DNA sequence: TGTGCCAGCAGCTTCACTTTCGCCGCGAATCCAGATACGCAGTATTTT. The encoded protein is CASSFTFAANPDTQYF.

The rearrangement uses TRBV7-2 and TRBJ2-7; 8 nucleotides line up with TRBD2. The CDR3 length is 15 residues. Germline CDR1 and CDR2: SGHTA and FQGNSA. The V and J ends lost 1 base and 2 bases, in that order; junction bases with no gene match: 4. Here the CDR3 reads CASSLGLAGAYEQYF. CDR3 sequence (DNA): TGTGCCAGCAGCTTAGGCCTAGCGGGCGCCTACGAGCAGTACTTC.

J is TRBJ2-7 and V is TRBV7-9, with D possibly matching TRBD1 (5 bases). The CDR3 loop spans 14 amino acids. Germline V gene lookup returns CDR1 SEHNR and CDR2 FQNEAQ (reference sequence). The V gene lost 1 base and the J gene lost 6 bases, with 13 bases spanning the gap. The CDR3 DNA follows: TGTGCCAGCAGCTTAGAGGTGGGGCTGGGCGAGCAGTACTTC. Its protein is CASSLEVGLGEQYF.

The rearrangement links TRBV27 to TRBJ1-5; D not resolved. V gave up 2 bases and J gave up 1 base, with 6 bases separating them. The CDR3 is 14 amino acids. Germline lookup yields CDR1 MNHEY and CDR2 SMNVEV (reference sequence). CDR3 in DNA: TGTGCCAGCAGTTTAAGAGGGAGCAATCAGCCCCAGCATTTT. Protein sequence: CASSLRGSNQPQHF.

With regard to this clone: The same CDR3 also results from other DNA sequences found in this sample. The CDR3 here is CASFPREKGTRGANVLTF. The CDR3, as DNA: TGTGCCAGCTTCCCCCGGGAAAAGGGGACAAGAGGGGCCAACGTCCTGACTTTC. This chain uses TRBV5-8 with TRBJ2-6; perhaps TRBD1 as D (6 bases). The CDR3 totals 18 residues. The V end lost 7 bases, the J end lost 4 bases, and 24 bases lay between the germline ends. CDR1 and CDR2 (germline): SGHTS, YDEGEE.

The V gene is TRBV11-2, the J gene TRBJ1-2, with D hard to call. Deletions cut 1 base from V and 4 bases from J, with 10 bases between. The CDR3 spans 14 residues. The germline CDR1 and CDR2 sequences are SGHAT and FQNNGV. In DNA, the CDR3 is TGTGCCAGCAGCTTAGGAGGGTGGGGCTATGGCTACACCTTC. Encoded protein: CASSLGGWGYGYTF.

The chain uses TRBV5-1 and TRBJ2-7; D unresolved. The germline V gene encodes CDR1 SGHRS and CDR2 YFSETQ. Trimming removed 0 bases from V and 4 bases from J, with 5 bases in between. The CDR3 has 12 residues. DNA for the CDR3: TGCGCCAGCAGCTTGGTGCCGTACGAGCAGTACTTC. It translates to CASSLVPYEQYF.